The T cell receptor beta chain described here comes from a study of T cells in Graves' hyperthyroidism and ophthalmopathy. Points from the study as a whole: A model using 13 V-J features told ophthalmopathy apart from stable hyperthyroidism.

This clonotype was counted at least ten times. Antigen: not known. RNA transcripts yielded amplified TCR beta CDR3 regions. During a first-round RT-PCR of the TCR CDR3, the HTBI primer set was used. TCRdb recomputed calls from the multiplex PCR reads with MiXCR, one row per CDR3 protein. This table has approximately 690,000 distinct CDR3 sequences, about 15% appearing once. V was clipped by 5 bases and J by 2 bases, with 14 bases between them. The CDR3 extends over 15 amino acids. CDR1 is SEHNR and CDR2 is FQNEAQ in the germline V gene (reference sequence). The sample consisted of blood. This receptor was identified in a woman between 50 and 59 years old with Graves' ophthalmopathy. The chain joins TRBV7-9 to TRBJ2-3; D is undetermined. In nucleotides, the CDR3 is TGTGCCAGCAGCCCCCCGGGCACCTACACAGATACGCAGTATTTT. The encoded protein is CASSPPGTYTDTQYF.